The TCR beta chain described here comes from a study of cytomegalovirus exposure and HLA in healthy donors. Germline values: CDR1 SGHTA, CDR2 FQGTGA. V dropped 5 bases and J dropped 6; count of bases not matched to a gene: 11. This CDR3 is built from 15 residues. The assay was immunoSEQ multiplex PCR, and TCRdb's table has in-frame clones only and misses some. The data hold roughly 98,000 clones, with 87% observed a single time. This TCR derives from a woman aged 25 to 45 in good health and CMV-seronegative. Sequenced: PBMCs. The chain carries TRBV7-3 and TRBJ2-7, with 9 bases lining up with TRBD1. The CDR3 loop is CASSLGQGTVSEQYF. The DNA of the CDR3 is TGTGCCAGCAGCCTTGGACAGGGGACAGTCAGCGAGCAGTACTTC.